Shown below are 12 T cell receptor beta chains from a single sample sequenced in a study of cytomegalovirus exposure and HLA in healthy donors. The PCR used 60 Vbeta and 13 Jbeta primers. This table comes from immunoSEQ multiplex PCR, and its TCRdb copy is limited to in-frame clones, with some not included. This sample has about 160,000 clones, with approximately 76% found just once. The sample taken for sequencing was PBMCs. These receptor sequences come from a female donor in good health and CMV-seronegative.

V usage is TRBV11-2 and J usage is TRBJ2-3; D is unresolved. With 5 bases removed from V and 4 bases from J, the gap between germline ends came to 4 bases. Germline assignment: CDR1 SGHAT and CDR2 FQNNGV. The CDR3 runs 11 residues. The CDR3 sequence is CASSQSDTQYF. CDR3 DNA sequence: TGTGCCAGCAGCCAATCAGATACGCAGTATTTT.

This chain connects TRBV5-4 to TRBJ2-3, with 10 positions matching TRBD2. The CDR3 consists of 15 residues. Germline trimming cut 4 bases from V and 3 bases from J; bases unmatched to any gene: 5. The germline V gene encodes CDR1 SGHNT and CDR2 YYREEE (reference sequence). The CDR3 here is CASSRSGGATDTQYF. The CDR3, as DNA: TGTGCCAGCAGCCGCAGCGGGGGGGCGACAGATACGCAGTATTTT.

J is TRBJ2-7 and V is TRBV6-5; no reliable D call. Trimming removed 0 bases from V and 5 bases from J, with 8 bases in between. The CDR3 spans 13 residues. Germline V gene data show CDR1 as MNHEY and CDR2 as SVGAGI. Here the CDR3 reads CASSYSTGDEQYF. CDR3 coding DNA: TGTGCCAGCAGTTACTCAACGGGTGACGAGCAGTACTTC.

The rearrangement links TRBV15 to TRBJ1-1; no clear D. Germline V gene sequence: CDR1 LNHNV, CDR2 YYDKDF (reference sequence). Between the trimmed V and J ends, which lost 0 bases and 4 bases, there was a span of 6 bases. This CDR3 is built from 13 residues. The CDR3 here is CATSRDTGTEAFF. CDR3 coding DNA: TGTGCCACCAGCAGAGATACTGGCACTGAAGCTTTCTTT.

The chain combines TRBV7-3 with TRBJ2-1; 11 nucleotides match TRBD2. The germline gives CDR1 SGHTA, CDR2 FQGTGA. CDR3 length equals 15 residues. The trim removed 5 bases at V and 5 bases at J, leaving 5 bases unmatched. The CDR3 loop is CASSPRLAGNNEQFF. CDR3 nucleotide sequence: TGTGCCAGCAGCCCTCGACTAGCGGGAAACAATGAGCAGTTCTTC.

V and J are TRBV5-4 and TRBJ2-5, with D possibly TRBD2 on 6 matching bases. V lost 5 bases and J lost 1, with 15 bases in between. The CDR3 length is 15 residues. Germline V gives CDR1 SGHNT, CDR2 YYREEE (reference sequence). The CDR3 DNA follows: TGTGCCAGCAGACGAGCCGCCGGGAGCCAAGAGACCCAGTACTTC. Translated, it gives CASRRAAGSQETQYF.

This chain joins TRBV5-1 and TRBJ2-5; 12 bases are a match to TRBD2. The CDR3 totals 16 residues. The germline CDR1 and CDR2 sequences are SGHRS and YFSETQ. Trimming took 4 bases from V and 2 from J; bases not matched to a gene: 6. The CDR3 nucleotides read TGCGCCAGCAGCCCTAGCGGGGGGGCCGGGCAAGAGACCCAGTACTTC. This encodes CASSPSGGAGQETQYF. The variable domain in full, completed from reference TRBV5-1 and TRBJ2-5, reads KAGVTQTPRYLIKTRGQQVTLSCSPISGHRSVSWYQQTPGQGLQFLFEYFSETQRNKGNFPGRFSGRQFSNSRSEMNVSTLELGDSALYLCASSPSGGAGQETQYFGPGTRLLVL.

The V gene is TRBV2, the J gene TRBJ2-3; 7 positions agree with TRBD2. The CDR3 consists of 19 residues. Germline V CDR1 and CDR2: SNHLY, FYNNEI. Trimming cost V 6 bases and J 2 bases; bases outside gene matches: 20. Written as DNA, the CDR3 is TGTGCCAGCAGCCCGAAGCGCCCCGGGACTACGGGATACACAGATACGCAGTATTTT. Translating gives CASSPKRPGTTGYTDTQYF.

This chain uses TRBV2 with TRBJ1-4; D possibly corresponds to TRBD1 (5 bases). This CDR3 has 16 residues. Germline V gives CDR1 SNHLY, CDR2 FYNNEI. V was shortened by 6 bases and J by 1 base, with 15 bases between the two germline ends. The CDR3 nucleotides read TGTGCCAGCAGCTGGCAGGGTGTAGTAACTAATGAAAAACTGTTTTTT. Encoded protein: CASSWQGVVTNEKLFF.

This clone was detected a few times. This chain joins TRBV30 and TRBJ1-2; possible D gene TRBD1, 6 bases. The CDR3 runs 15 residues. Germline V gives CDR1 GTSNPN, CDR2 SVGIG (reference sequence). The V and J ends lost 1 base and 3 bases respectively, with 15 bases between them. The CDR3 DNA reads TGTGCCTGGAGTGGCCAGGGGTCCCACTACTATGGCTACACCTTC. Protein sequence: CAWSGQGSHYYGYTF.

This clone was observed a few times. The chain joins TRBV9 to TRBJ1-4, with D possibly TRBD1 on 6 matching bases. Germline V gene lookup returns CDR1 SGDLS and CDR2 YYNGEE. V was clipped by 4 bases and J by 8 bases, with 18 bases between them. The CDR3 runs to 15 residues. CDR3 nucleotides: TGTGCCAGCAGCCCCGGGAACAGGGCGTACGAAAAACTGTTTTTT. Its protein is CASSPGNRAYEKLFF.

The chain carries TRBV5-6 and TRBJ1-6, with a tentative D call TRBD1 (5 bases). Germline CDR1 and CDR2: SGHDT and YYEEEE. V was cut by 2 bases and J by 9 bases, with 15 bases left in between. The CDR3 has 15 residues. CDR3 protein: CASSFGGGNGSPLHF. The CDR3 DNA reads TGTGCCAGCAGCTTTGGGGGGGGTAATGGTTCACCCCTCCACTTT.